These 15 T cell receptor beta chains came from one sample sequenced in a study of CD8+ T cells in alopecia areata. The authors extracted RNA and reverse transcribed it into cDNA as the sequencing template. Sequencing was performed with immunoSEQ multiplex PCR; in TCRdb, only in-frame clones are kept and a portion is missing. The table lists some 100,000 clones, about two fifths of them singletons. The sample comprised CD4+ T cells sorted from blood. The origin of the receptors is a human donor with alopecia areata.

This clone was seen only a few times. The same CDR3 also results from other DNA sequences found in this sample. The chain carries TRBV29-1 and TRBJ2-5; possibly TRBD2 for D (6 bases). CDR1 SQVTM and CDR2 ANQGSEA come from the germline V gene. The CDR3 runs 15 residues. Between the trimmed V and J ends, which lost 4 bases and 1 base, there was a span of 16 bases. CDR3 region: CSVAGVRVVQETQYF. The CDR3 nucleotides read TGCAGCGTTGCGGGGGTTCGGGTCGTCCAAGAGACCCAGTACTTC.

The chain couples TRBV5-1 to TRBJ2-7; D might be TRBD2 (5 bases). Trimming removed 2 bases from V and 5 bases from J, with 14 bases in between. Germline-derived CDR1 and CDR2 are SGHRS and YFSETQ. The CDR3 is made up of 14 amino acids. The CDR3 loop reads CASSFGLAAHEQYF. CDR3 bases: TGCGCCAGCAGCTTTGGACTGGCCGCCCACGAGCAGTACTTC.

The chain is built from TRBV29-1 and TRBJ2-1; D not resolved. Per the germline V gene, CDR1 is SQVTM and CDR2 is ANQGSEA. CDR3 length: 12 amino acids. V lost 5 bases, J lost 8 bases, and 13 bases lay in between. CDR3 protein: CSVMKGFDEQFF. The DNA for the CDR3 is TGCAGCGTTATGAAGGGTTTCGATGAGCAGTTCTTC.

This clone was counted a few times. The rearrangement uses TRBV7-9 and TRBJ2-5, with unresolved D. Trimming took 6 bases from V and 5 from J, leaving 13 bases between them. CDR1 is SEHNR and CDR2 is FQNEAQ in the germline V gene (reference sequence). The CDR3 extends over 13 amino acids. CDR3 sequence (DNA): TGTGCCAGCAGTCACGTCACCTTGGAGACCCAGTACTTC. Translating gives CASSHVTLETQYF.

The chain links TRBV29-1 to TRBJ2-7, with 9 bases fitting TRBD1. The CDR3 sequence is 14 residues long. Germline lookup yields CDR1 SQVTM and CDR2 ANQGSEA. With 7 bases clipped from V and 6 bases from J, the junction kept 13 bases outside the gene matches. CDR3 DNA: TGCAGCGCCTCCTATCCGGGACAGGGATCCGAGCAGTACTTC. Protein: CSASYPGQGSEQYF.

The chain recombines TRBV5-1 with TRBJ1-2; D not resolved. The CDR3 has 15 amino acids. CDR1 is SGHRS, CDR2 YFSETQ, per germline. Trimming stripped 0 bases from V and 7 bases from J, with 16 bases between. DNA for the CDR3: TGCGCCAGCAGCTTGGTCGGACGTTCCACCAGTGGCTACACCTTC. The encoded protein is CASSLVGRSTSGYTF.

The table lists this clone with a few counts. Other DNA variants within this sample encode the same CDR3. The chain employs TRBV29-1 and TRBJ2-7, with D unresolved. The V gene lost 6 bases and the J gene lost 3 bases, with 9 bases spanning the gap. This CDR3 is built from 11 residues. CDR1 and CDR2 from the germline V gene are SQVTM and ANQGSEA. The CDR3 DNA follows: TGCAGCGTGGACGGCCTCTACGAGCAGTACTTC. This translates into CSVDGLYEQYF.

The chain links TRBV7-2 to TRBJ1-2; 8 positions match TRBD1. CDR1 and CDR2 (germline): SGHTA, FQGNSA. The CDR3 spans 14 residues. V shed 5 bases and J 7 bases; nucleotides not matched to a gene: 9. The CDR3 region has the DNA TGTGCCAGCAGCCTGGGACAGGCGGCCATTGGCTACACCTTC. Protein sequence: CASSLGQAAIGYTF.

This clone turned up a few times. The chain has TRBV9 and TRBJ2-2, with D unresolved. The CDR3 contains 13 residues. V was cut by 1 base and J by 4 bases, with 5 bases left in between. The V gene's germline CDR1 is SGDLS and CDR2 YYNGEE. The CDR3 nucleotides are TGTGCCAGCAGCGTACCGGGCACCGGGGAGCTGTTTTTT. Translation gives CASSVPGTGELFF. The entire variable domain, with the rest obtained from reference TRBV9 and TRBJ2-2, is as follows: DSGVTQTPKHLITATGQRVTLRCSPRSGDLSVYWYQQSLDQGLQFLIQYYNGEERAKGNILERFSAQQFPDLHSELNLSSLELGDSALYFCASSVPGTGELFFGEGSRLTVL.

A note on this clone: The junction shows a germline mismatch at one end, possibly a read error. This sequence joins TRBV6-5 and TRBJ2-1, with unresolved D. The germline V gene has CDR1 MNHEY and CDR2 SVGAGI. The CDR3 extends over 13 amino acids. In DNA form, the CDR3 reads TGTGCCAGCACCCCGCGCTCCTTCAATGAGCAGTTCTTC. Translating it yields CASTPRSFNEQFF.

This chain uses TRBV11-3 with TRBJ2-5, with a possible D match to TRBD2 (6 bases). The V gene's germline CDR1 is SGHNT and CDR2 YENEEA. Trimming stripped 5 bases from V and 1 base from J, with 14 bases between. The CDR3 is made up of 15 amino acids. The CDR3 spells CASSASLSGQETQYF. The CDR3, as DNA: TGTGCCAGCAGCGCCAGTCTTAGCGGCCAAGAGACCCAGTACTTC.

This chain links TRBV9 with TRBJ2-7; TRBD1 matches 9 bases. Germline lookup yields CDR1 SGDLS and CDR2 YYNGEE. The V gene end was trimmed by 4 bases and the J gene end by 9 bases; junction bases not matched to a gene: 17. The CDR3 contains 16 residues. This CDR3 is CASSLTPGQGKSGQYF. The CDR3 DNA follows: TGTGCCAGCAGCCTCACCCCGGGACAGGGTAAAAGTGGGCAGTACTTC.

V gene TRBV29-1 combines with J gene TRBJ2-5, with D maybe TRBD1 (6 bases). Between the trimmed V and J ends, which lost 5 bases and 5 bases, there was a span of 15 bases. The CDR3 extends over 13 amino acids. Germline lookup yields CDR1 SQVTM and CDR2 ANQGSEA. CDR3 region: CSVSAGVRETQYF. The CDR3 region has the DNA TGCAGCGTTTCGGCAGGGGTAAGGGAGACCCAGTACTTC.

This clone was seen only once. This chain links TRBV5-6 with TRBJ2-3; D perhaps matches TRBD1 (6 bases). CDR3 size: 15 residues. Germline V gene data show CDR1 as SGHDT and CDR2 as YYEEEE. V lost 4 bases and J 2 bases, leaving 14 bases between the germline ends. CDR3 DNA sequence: TGTGCCAGCAGCCAAGGGGGTCCCACCACAGATACGCAGTATTTT. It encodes CASSQGGPTTDTQYF. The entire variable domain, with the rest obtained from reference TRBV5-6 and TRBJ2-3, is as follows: DAGVTQSPTHLIKTRGQQVTLRCSPKSGHDTVSWYQQALGQGPQFIFQYYEEEERQRGNFPDRFSGHQFPNYSSELNVNALLLGDSALYLCASSQGGPTTDTQYFGPGTRLTVL.

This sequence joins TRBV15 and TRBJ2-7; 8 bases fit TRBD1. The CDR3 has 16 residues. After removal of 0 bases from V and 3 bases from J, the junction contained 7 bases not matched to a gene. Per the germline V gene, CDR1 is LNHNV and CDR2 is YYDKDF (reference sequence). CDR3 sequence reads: CATSRDTGGSFYEQYF. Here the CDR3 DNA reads TGTGCCACCAGCAGAGACACAGGGGGATCTTTCTACGAGCAGTACTTC.